This T cell receptor beta chain was observed in a study of breast tumors, draining lymph nodes, adjacent tissues. About this clonotype itself: A much larger clone lies a single base off, so this may be a read error.

TCRdb passed the multiplex PCR reads through MiXCR, listing each CDR3 protein once. The sample lists approximately 230,000 distinct CDR3 sequences, less than 40% occurring once. Trimming left V 2 bases short and J 9 bases short, with 16 bases between. This CDR3 has 14 amino acids. From germline, CDR1 is LGHDT and CDR2 YNNKEL (reference sequence). Axillary draining lymph nodes of breast cancer patients supplied the node samples. The specimen sequenced was axillary lymph node tissue. The chain couples TRBV3-1 to TRBJ2-5; D is perhaps TRBD1 (5 bases). The clonotype was recovered from a female donor with breast cancer. Some clones in this sample may be carry-over from other donors' samples. The chain's CDR3 is CASSQRGNFEAQYF. The CDR3 nucleotides read TGTGCCAGCAGCCAAAGGGGAAACTTTGAGGCCCAGTACTTC.